The T cell receptor (beta chain) under discussion was sequenced for a study of molecular identifiers for immune sequencing clone quantification. Study conclusions and caveats: Identical barcode-sharing TCR molecules could lead to underestimated sizes for highly expanded clones. Clonotypes topping 20 RNA copies carried over 98% of effector molecules but under 1% of naive ones.

Trimming pared 8 bases from V and 6 bases from J, leaving 11 bases between. The CDR3 covers 11 residues. Per germline, CDR1 MNHEY and CDR2 SMNVEV (reference sequence). TCRdb itself ran the PCR reads through MiXCR, one entry per CDR3 protein. The table has some 320,000 distinct CDR3 sequences, 20% to 25% seen once. With regard to this clonotype: Its antigen is as yet unknown.

CD8+CD4-CCR7+CD45RA+ cells were sorted as naive CD8 T cells. Sequenced: naive CD8+ T cells from blood, with Jurkat cell RNA spiked in. Subset denoted: FACS-sorted CD8+CD4-CCR7+CD45RA+ naive T cells. The chain is built from TRBV27 and TRBJ2-7; D remains unclear. The TCR sequence derives from a human donor in good health. Some libraries in this study had Jurkat cell RNA spiked in. The CDR3 DNA follows: TGTGCCAGCGGTCCGACGGTCGAGCAGTACTTC. Its protein product is CASGPTVEQYF.